This is a list of T cell receptor beta chains from one sample in a study of cytomegalovirus exposure and HLA in healthy donors. Libraries were prepared by immunoSEQ multiplex PCR; TCRdb keeps only in-frame clonotypes and omits some of them. In the table there are about 170,000 clones, nearly 80% of which are singletons. The sample taken for sequencing was PBMCs. Source of these receptors: a woman aged 50 to 60 in good health and CMV-seropositive. CDR3s include the opening cysteine and the closing phenylalanine or tryptophan. Fields, in order: J gene, V gene, CDR3 protein.

J gene: TRBJ1-4
V gene: TRBV9
CDR3 protein: CASSVLGGPNEKLFF

J gene: TRBJ2-2
V gene: TRBV7-9
CDR3 protein: CASRTSGGFAGELFF

J gene: TRBJ1-2
V gene: TRBV4-3
CDR3 protein: CASSQAAQGAGYGYTF

J gene: TRBJ1-6
V gene: TRBV7-2
CDR3 protein: CASSKLVRQASDSPLHF

J gene: TRBJ1-2
V gene: TRBV27
CDR3 protein: CASSLVGRAGYGYTF

J gene: TRBJ2-7
V gene: TRBV9
CDR3 protein: CASSVGRYSYEQYF

J gene: TRBJ2-1
V gene: TRBV7-9
CDR3 protein: CASSLGQAGGKFF

J gene: TRBJ2-2
V gene: TRBV9
CDR3 protein: CASSPQGAPNTGELFF

J gene: TRBJ1-5
V gene: TRBV7-8
CDR3 protein: CASSSSPTAPSNQPQHF

J gene: TRBJ2-3
V gene: TRBV5-8
CDR3 protein: CASKALTSGAPDTQYF

J gene: TRBJ1-1
V gene: TRBV27
CDR3 protein: CASSYFVNTEAFF

J gene: TRBJ1-1
V gene: TRBV28
CDR3 protein: CASSLKPYEAFF

J gene: TRBJ2-7
V gene: TRBV5-6
CDR3 protein: CASSLQGAEEQYF

J gene: TRBJ1-4
V gene: TRBV18
CDR3 protein: CASSPRARVGDSEKLFF

J gene: TRBJ1-1
V gene: TRBV6-4
CDR3 protein: CASSDTTDSEAFF

J gene: TRBJ2-3
V gene: TRBV10-3
CDR3 protein: CAISPTPGQGTDTQYF

J gene: TRBJ2-3
V gene: TRBV21-1
CDR3 protein: CASSFGGASTDTQYF

J gene: TRBJ1-3
V gene: TRBV11-2
CDR3 protein: CASSPGVSSGNTIYF

J gene: TRBJ2-5
V gene: TRBV7-6
CDR3 protein: CASSRPGLWETQYF

J gene: TRBJ1-1
V gene: TRBV14
CDR3 protein: CASTKSMGTEAFF

J gene: TRBJ2-6
V gene: TRBV9
CDR3 protein: CASSDGQGRANVLTF

J gene: TRBJ2-7
V gene: TRBV4-2
CDR3 protein: CASTPGDSKVYEQYF

J gene: TRBJ2-5
V gene: TRBV27
CDR3 protein: CASRDRDQETQYF

J gene: TRBJ1-5
V gene: TRBV4-1
CDR3 protein: CASSFNQGDQLQHF

J gene: TRBJ1-4
V gene: TRBV7-2
CDR3 protein: CASSSQGAGEKLFF

J gene: TRBJ1-1
V gene: TRBV6-6
CDR3 protein: CASSHPMGGTEAFF

J gene: TRBJ2-5
V gene: TRBV9
CDR3 protein: CASSVDMRGWETQYF

J gene: TRBJ1-6
V gene: TRBV11-3
CDR3 protein: CASSLEGANSPLHF

J gene: TRBJ2-5
V gene: TRBV29-1
CDR3 protein: CSVGPGLAEETQYF

J gene: TRBJ1-6
V gene: TRBV15
CDR3 protein: CATSRGGTGINSPLHF